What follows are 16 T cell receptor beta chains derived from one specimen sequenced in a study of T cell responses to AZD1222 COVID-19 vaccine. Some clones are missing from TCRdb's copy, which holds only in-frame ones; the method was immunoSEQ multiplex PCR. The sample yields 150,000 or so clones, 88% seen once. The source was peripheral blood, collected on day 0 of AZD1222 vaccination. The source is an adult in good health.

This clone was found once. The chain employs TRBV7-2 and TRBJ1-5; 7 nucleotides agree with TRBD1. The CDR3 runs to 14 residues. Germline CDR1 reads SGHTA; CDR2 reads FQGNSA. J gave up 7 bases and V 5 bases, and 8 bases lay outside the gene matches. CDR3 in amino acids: CASSGNRGRQPQHF. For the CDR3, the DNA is TGTGCCAGCAGCGGCAACAGGGGAAGACAGCCCCAGCATTTT.

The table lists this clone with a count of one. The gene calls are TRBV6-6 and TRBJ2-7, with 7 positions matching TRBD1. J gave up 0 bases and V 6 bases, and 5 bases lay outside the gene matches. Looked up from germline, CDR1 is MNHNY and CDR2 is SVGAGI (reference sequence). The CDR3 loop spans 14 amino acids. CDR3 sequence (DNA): TGTGCCAGCAGCAGGGACAGAGTCTCCTACGAGCAGTACTTC. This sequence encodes CASSRDRVSYEQYF.

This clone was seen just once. In DNA form, the CDR3 reads TGTGCCACCAGTCTAGGACAGGGGTATGGCTACACCTTC. Amino acid sequence: CATSLGQGYGYTF. This chain connects TRBV24-1 to TRBJ1-2, with 9 positions matching TRBD1. The CDR3 length is 13 residues. The V segment lost 6 bases and the J segment 5 bases; nucleotides outside the gene matches: 3. Germline lookup yields CDR1 KGHDR and CDR2 SFDVKD.

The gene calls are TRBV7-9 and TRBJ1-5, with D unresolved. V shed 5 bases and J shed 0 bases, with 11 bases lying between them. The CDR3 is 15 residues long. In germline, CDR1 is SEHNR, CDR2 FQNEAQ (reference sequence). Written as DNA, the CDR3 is TGTGCCAGCAGCGCATACGGAGATAGCAATCAGCCCCAGCATTTT. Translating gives CASSAYGDSNQPQHF. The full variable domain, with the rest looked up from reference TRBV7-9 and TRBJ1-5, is DTGVSQNPRHKITKRGQNVTFRCDPISEHNRLYWYRQTLGQGPEFLTYFQNEAQLEKSRLLSDRFSAERPKGSFSTLEIQRTEQGDSAMYLCASSAYGDSNQPQHFGDGTRLSIL.

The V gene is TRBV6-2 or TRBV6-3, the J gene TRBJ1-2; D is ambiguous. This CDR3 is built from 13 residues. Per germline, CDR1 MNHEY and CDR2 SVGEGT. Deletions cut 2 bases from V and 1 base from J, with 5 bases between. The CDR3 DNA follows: TGTGCCAGCAGTTACACGGGTAACTATGGCTACACCTTC. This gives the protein CASSYTGNYGYTF.

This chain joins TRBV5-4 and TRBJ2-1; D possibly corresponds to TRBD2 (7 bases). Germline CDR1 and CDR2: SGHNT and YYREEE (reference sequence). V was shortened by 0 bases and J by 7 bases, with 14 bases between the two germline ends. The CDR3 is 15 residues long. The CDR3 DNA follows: TGTGCCAGCAGCTTGGCTGGGGGGGCCGGGAATGAGCAGTTCTTC. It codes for CASSLAGGAGNEQFF.

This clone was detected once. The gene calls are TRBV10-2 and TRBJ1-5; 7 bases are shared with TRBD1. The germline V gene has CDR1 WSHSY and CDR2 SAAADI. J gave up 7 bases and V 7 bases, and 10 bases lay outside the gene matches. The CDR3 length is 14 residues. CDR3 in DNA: TGCGCCAGCACCTCCGGGACAGCAATGCAGCCCCAGCATTTT. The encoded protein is CASTSGTAMQPQHF.

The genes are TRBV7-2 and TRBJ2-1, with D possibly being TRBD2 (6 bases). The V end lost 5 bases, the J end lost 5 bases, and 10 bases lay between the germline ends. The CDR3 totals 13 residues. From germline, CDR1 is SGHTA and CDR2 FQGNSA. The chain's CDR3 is CASSGGPDNEQFF. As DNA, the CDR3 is TGTGCCAGCAGCGGAGGGCCAGACAATGAGCAGTTCTTC.

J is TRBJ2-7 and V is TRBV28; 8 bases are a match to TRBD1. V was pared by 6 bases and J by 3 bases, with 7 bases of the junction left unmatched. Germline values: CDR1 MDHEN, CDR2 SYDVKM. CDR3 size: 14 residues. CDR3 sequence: CASRVTGAYYEQYF. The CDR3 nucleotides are TGTGCCAGCAGGGTGACAGGGGCGTACTACGAGCAGTACTTC.

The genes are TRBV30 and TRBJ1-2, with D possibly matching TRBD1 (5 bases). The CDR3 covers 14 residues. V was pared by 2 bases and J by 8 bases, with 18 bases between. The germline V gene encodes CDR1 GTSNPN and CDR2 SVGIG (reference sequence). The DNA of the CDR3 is TGTGCCTGGAGTCCAGGTGGGGGGAGGGAAGGCTACACCTTC. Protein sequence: CAWSPGGGREGYTF.

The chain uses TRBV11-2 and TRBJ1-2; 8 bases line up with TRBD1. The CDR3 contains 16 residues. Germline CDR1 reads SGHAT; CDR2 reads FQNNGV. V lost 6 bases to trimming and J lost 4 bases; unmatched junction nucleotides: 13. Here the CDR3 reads CASRNLGPGGSYGYTF. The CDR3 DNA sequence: TGTGCCAGCAGAAATCTCGGCCCAGGGGGCAGCTATGGCTACACCTTC.

The CDR3 nucleotides are TGTGCCAGCAGAGGAGAGGGAAATCTCTTTAATGAAAAACTGTTTTTT. Translation: CASRGEGNLFNEKLFF. The chain uses TRBV3-1 (or the pseudogene TRBV3-2) and TRBJ1-4; no clear D gene. The germline V gene has CDR1 LGHDT and CDR2 YNNKEL (reference sequence). Trimming removed 6 bases from V and 4 bases from J, with 18 bases in between. The CDR3 consists of 16 residues.

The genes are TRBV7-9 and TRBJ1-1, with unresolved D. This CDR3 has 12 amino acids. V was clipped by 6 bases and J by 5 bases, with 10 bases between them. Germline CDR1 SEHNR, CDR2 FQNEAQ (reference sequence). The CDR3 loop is CASRSLGTEAFF. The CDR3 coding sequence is TGTGCCAGCAGATCCCTGGGAACTGAAGCTTTCTTT.

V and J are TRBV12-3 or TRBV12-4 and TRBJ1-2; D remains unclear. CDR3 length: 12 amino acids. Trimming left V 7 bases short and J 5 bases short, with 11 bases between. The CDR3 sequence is CASTPGGYGYTF. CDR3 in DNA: TGTGCCAGCACTCCCGGAGGGTATGGCTACACCTTC.

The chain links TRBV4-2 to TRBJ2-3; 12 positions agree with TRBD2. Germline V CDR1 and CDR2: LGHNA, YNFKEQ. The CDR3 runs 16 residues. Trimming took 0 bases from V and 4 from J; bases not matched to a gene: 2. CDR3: CASSQEASGGADTQYF. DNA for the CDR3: TGTGCCAGCAGCCAAGAAGCTAGCGGGGGGGCAGATACGCAGTATTTT.

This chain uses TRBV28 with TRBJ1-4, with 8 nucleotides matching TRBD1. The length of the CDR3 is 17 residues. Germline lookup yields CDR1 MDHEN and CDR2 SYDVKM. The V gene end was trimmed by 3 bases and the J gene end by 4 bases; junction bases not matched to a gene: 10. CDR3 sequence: CASSLRARGRGNEKLFF. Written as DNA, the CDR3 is TGTGCCAGCAGTTTGCGGGCCAGGGGGCGCGGTAATGAAAAACTGTTTTTT.